One sample yielded the 23 T cell receptor beta chains listed below, sequenced in a study of cytomegalovirus exposure and HLA in healthy donors. The PCR had 60 Vbeta and 13 Jbeta primers. TCRdb's table, derived via immunoSEQ multiplex PCR, lists solely in-frame clones and lacks some. The table lists about 150,000 clones, about 70% of them singletons, with about 2.6% in the top ten. The material sequenced was PBMCs. Every receptor here comes from a man between 18 and 29 years old in good health and CMV-seronegative.

V is TRBV5-8 and J is TRBJ2-7; the match to TRBD1 covers 8 bases. CDR1 is SGHTS and CDR2 is YDEGEE in the germline V gene. With V trimmed by 4 bases and J by 2 bases, 17 bases remained unmatched. This CDR3 is 18 amino acids long. CDR3 nucleotide sequence: TGTGCCAGCAGCCCAGAAATGGACAGGGAGCGCTGGCCCTACGAGCAGTACGTC. It encodes CASSPEMDRERWPYEQYV.

The rearrangement uses TRBV18 and TRBJ1-4, with 7 bases identical to TRBD1. J was trimmed by 2 bases and V by 6 bases; bases with no gene match: 3. CDR1 is KGHSH, CDR2 LQKENI, per germline. The CDR3 is 14 residues long. The CDR3 DNA is TGTGCCAGCTCGCGGGGACAGACTAATGAAAAACTGTTTTTT. Its protein product is CASSRGQTNEKLFF. The full variable domain, with the rest looked up from reference TRBV18 and TRBJ1-4, is NAGVMQNPRHLVRRRGQEARLRCSPMKGHSHVYWYRQLPEEGLKFMVYLQKENIIDESGMPKERFSAEFPKEGPSILRIQQVVRGDSAAYFCASSRGQTNEKLFFGSGTQLSVL.

The V and J genes are TRBV5-4 and TRBJ1-1, with 7 bases fitting TRBD1. The CDR3 has 15 residues. V gave up 3 bases and J gave up 4 bases; unmatched junction bases: 9. Germline-derived CDR1 and CDR2 are SGHNT and YYREEE (reference sequence). For the CDR3, the DNA is TGTGCCAGCAGCTCCATTCAGGGGGGAGGCACTGAAGCTTTCTTT. This translates into CASSSIQGGGTEAFF.

The rearrangement links TRBV15 to TRBJ1-5, with TRBD1 matching over 8 bases. The CDR3 sequence is 15 residues long. The junction had 4 bases not matched to a gene; V was cut back by 3 bases and J by 3 bases. The germline V gene has CDR1 LNHNV and CDR2 YYDKDF (reference sequence). CDR3 residues: CATSRDRAPNQPQHF. CDR3 bases: TGTGCCACCAGCAGGGACAGGGCCCCCAATCAGCCCCAGCATTTT.

CDR3 nucleotides: TGTGCCAGCAGCTTGTGGACAGGGGTTGGCTACACCTTC. Translated, it gives CASSLWTGVGYTF. This chain joins TRBV5-6 and TRBJ1-2, with TRBD1 matching over 9 bases. The CDR3 extends over 13 amino acids. Germline V gene lookup returns CDR1 SGHDT and CDR2 YYEEEE. V shed 1 base and J 7 bases; nucleotides not matched to a gene: 2.

The CDR3 nucleotides read TGCGCCAGCAGCTTGAGCGGGGGGGCGACCGGGGAGCTGTTTTTT. Residues: CASSLSGGATGELFF. J is TRBJ2-2 and V is TRBV5-1; 10 positions agree with TRBD2. CDR3 length: 15 amino acids. After removal of 1 base from V and 5 bases from J, the junction contained 2 bases not matched to a gene. The germline CDR1 and CDR2 sequences are SGHRS and YFSETQ.

The V gene is TRBV7-9, the J gene TRBJ1-4; D possibly corresponds to TRBD1 (5 bases). This CDR3 spans 15 amino acids. From germline, CDR1 is SEHNR and CDR2 FQNEAQ (reference sequence). Trimming cost V 0 bases and J 7 bases, with 12 bases left between them. The CDR3 region is CASSLAQGQGEKLFF. CDR3 DNA sequence: TGTGCCAGCAGCTTAGCGCAAGGGCAGGGTGAAAAACTGTTTTTT.

The V gene is TRBV13, the J gene TRBJ2-1, with 7 positions matching TRBD1. V shed 5 bases, J shed 7 bases, and the junction held 8 bases outside the gene matches. The CDR3 spans 14 residues. Germline V lookup: CDR1 PRHDT, CDR2 FYEKMQ (reference sequence). The CDR3 here is CASSLARGWNEQFF. The CDR3 DNA reads TGTGCCAGCAGCCTCGCCAGGGGGTGGAATGAGCAGTTCTTC.

V usage is TRBV13 and J usage is TRBJ2-3, with D possibly being TRBD2 (5 bases). V was shortened by 1 base and J by 3 bases, with 11 bases between the two germline ends. Per the germline V gene, CDR1 is PRHDT and CDR2 is FYEKMQ (reference sequence). There are 15 residues in the CDR3. CDR3 DNA: TGTGCCAGCAGCTTAGCTCTAGCACCGACAGATACGCAGTATTTT. It specifies CASSLALAPTDTQYF.

This sequence joins TRBV7-9 and TRBJ2-7, with 8 bases aligning to TRBD1. With V trimmed by 3 bases and J by 4 bases, 5 bases remained unmatched. CDR3 length: 14 amino acids. Germline V gives CDR1 SEHNR, CDR2 FQNEAQ (reference sequence). CDR3 region: CASSFETGDYEQYF. The DNA of the CDR3 is TGTGCCAGCAGCTTTGAGACAGGGGATTACGAGCAGTACTTC. Full variable domain (missing parts from reference TRBV7-9 and TRBJ2-7): DTGVSQNPRHKITKRGQNVTFRCDPISEHNRLYWYRQTLGQGPEFLTYFQNEAQLEKSRLLSDRFSAERPKGSFSTLEIQRTEQGDSAMYLCASSFETGDYEQYFGPGTRLTVT.

The chain couples TRBV10-3 to TRBJ2-1; maybe TRBD1 (5 bases). The germline V gene has CDR1 ENHRY and CDR2 SYGVKD. Trimming left V 1 base short and J 5 bases short, with 12 bases between. The CDR3 is 15 amino acids. In nucleotides, the CDR3 is TGTGCCATCAGTGAGTTAGGGATACAGGACAATGAGCAGTTCTTC. Translation gives CAISELGIQDNEQFF.

The chain couples TRBV11-3 to TRBJ2-7; D is perhaps TRBD1 (5 bases). The CDR3 is made up of 14 amino acids. Trimming took 0 bases from V and 6 from J, leaving 12 bases between them. Per germline, CDR1 SGHNT and CDR2 YENEEA. The DNA for the CDR3 is TGTGCCAGCAGCTTAGACAGGGTTGGTGGCGAGCAGTACTTC. Translation: CASSLDRVGGEQYF.

The sample holds one count of this clone. The chain has TRBV11-2 and TRBJ2-5; no definite D call. The CDR3 has 13 residues. Germline V gene lookup returns CDR1 SGHAT and CDR2 FQNNGV. The ends were cut back, 3 bases at V and 5 bases at J, with 10 bases in the middle. The CDR3: CASSFFLLETQYF. The DNA for the CDR3 is TGTGCCAGCAGCTTTTTCCTCTTGGAGACCCAGTACTTC.

This chain joins TRBV27 and TRBJ2-1; 8 bases align to TRBD1. The V segment lost 4 bases and the J segment 6 bases; nucleotides outside the gene matches: 11. There are 16 residues in the CDR3. The germline V gene encodes CDR1 MNHEY and CDR2 SMNVEV (reference sequence). For the CDR3, the DNA is TGTGCCAGCAGTTCACTTACCGACAGGGGAGCCAATGAGCAGTTCTTC. It translates to CASSSLTDRGANEQFF.

The chain recombines TRBV5-1 with TRBJ2-5, with 9 nucleotides matching TRBD1. Trimming cost V 5 bases and J 4 bases; bases outside gene matches: 6. This CDR3 has 14 amino acids. The germline V gene has CDR1 SGHRS and CDR2 YFSETQ. The CDR3 nucleotides read TGCGCCAGCAGTCCCGGGACAGGGCGAGAGACCCAGTACTTC. Its protein product is CASSPGTGRETQYF.

The chain recombines TRBV30 with TRBJ1-2, with D hard to call. The CDR3 sequence is 13 residues long. V was pared by 5 bases and J by 0 bases, with 10 bases between. Germline V CDR1 and CDR2: GTSNPN, SVGIG (reference sequence). CDR3 in DNA: TGTGCCTGGGCCCTTTACACTAACTATGGCTACACCTTC. This sequence encodes CAWALYTNYGYTF.

This chain links TRBV18 with TRBJ1-1; the D is unclear. CDR3 length equals 13 residues. Germline V gene data show CDR1 as KGHSH and CDR2 as LQKENI. V was trimmed by 6 bases and J by 1 base, leaving 9 bases between them. DNA of the CDR3: TGTGCCAGCTCGACGGGAGAGAACACTGAAGCTTTCTTT. Protein product: CASSTGENTEAFF. The variable domain in full, with the rest retrieved from reference TRBV18 and TRBJ1-1, is NAGVMQNPRHLVRRRGQEARLRCSPMKGHSHVYWYRQLPEEGLKFMVYLQKENIIDESGMPKERFSAEFPKEGPSILRIQQVVRGDSAAYFCASSTGENTEAFFGQGTRLTVV.

V is TRBV28 and J is TRBJ2-5; TRBD2 agrees at 8 bases. The CDR3 extends over 15 amino acids. Trimming took 6 bases from V and 4 from J; bases not matched to a gene: 10. CDR1 is MDHEN, CDR2 SYDVKM, per germline. CDR3 DNA sequence: TGTGCCAGCAGCCCACGGGGGGGGTGGAGAGAGACCCAGTACTTC. Protein: CASSPRGGWRETQYF.

The gene calls are TRBV11-2 and TRBJ2-3; 12 positions match TRBD2. Germline CDR1 and CDR2: SGHAT and FQNNGV. The CDR3 is 16 amino acids. With V trimmed by 1 base and J by 3 bases, 2 bases remained unmatched. CDR3 in DNA: TGTGCCAGCAGCTTAGCTAGCGGGGGGGTAACAGATACGCAGTATTTT. It specifies CASSLASGGVTDTQYF.

The chain combines TRBV5-4 with TRBJ1-4, with a tentative D call TRBD1 (5 bases). Germline CDR1 reads SGHNT; CDR2 reads YYREEE (reference sequence). V was trimmed by 5 bases and J by 3 bases, leaving 8 bases between them. This CDR3 has 13 amino acids. CDR3 sequence (DNA): TGTGCCAGCAGTAGACAGTCTAATGAAAAACTGTTTTTT. This gives the protein CASSRQSNEKLFF.

This chain links TRBV19 with TRBJ2-3; D not resolved. V lost 5 bases and J 2 bases, leaving 8 bases between the germline ends. Germline V gene lookup returns CDR1 LNHDA and CDR2 SQIVND (reference sequence). This CDR3 is built from 13 residues. CDR3 sequence: CASSFGLTDTQYF. The CDR3 DNA sequence: TGTGCCAGTAGTTTCGGTCTCACAGATACGCAGTATTTT.

This sequence joins TRBV6-5 and TRBJ2-7; TRBD2 might be the D (7 bases). The V gene's germline CDR1 is MNHEY and CDR2 SVGAGI. The CDR3 has 15 residues. V was trimmed by 0 bases and J by 3 bases, leaving 12 bases between them. The CDR3 protein is CASSYSKGGLYEQYF. DNA of the CDR3: TGTGCCAGCAGTTACTCTAAGGGGGGGCTCTACGAGCAGTACTTC.

This chain joins TRBV18 and TRBJ2-1, with D possibly matching TRBD2 (5 bases). The CDR3 extends over 13 amino acids. Trimming shortened V by 4 bases and J by 9 bases, and 13 bases separated the two germline ends. The V gene's germline CDR1 is KGHSH and CDR2 LQKENI. CDR3 sequence (DNA): TGTGCCAGCTCACGCGGAGGAGAGACTGAGCAGTTCTTC. Translation: CASSRGGETEQFF.